Listed below are T cell receptor beta chains from one sample, sequenced in a study of cytomegalovirus exposure and HLA in healthy donors. Some clones are missing from TCRdb's copy, which holds only in-frame ones; the method was immunoSEQ multiplex PCR. The sample has roughly 260,000 clones, roughly 81% seen once. Input material: PBMCs. The receptors were gathered from a middle-aged woman in good health and CMV-seropositive. Both conserved end residues are part of each CDR3. D genes are given only for firm matches. The size entry is marked missing in some rows and otherwise reads once, few, many or a size class.

d_call	clone_size	v_call	j_call	cdr3_nt	cdr3_aa
TRBD1	NA	TRBV6-5	TRBJ1-2	TGTGCCAGCAGTGGCGGGACAGGGGGAGGCTACACCTTC	CASSGGTGGGYTF
NA	NA	TRBV7-9	TRBJ2-5	TGTGCCAGCAGCTTCGGGGGGCGTTATGTGGAGACCCAGTACTTC	CASSFGGRYVETQYF
TRBD2	NA	TRBV5-1	TRBJ2-1	TGCGCCAGCAGCTTGGAAGCTAGCGGGATTGAGCAGTTCTTC	CASSLEASGIEQFF
NA	NA	TRBV19	TRBJ1-4	TGTGCCAGTAGTCACGCGGAAAAACTGTTTTTT	CASSHAEKLFF
NA	few	TRBV21-1	TRBJ1-5	TGTGCCAGCAGCAGGGGACAGGGGATTCAGCCCCAGCATTTT	CASSRGQGIQPQHF
NA	NA	TRBV28	TRBJ2-1	TGTGCCAGCAGTTTGAAGTTGTCTAGCGCCCGGGGGCAGTTCTTC	CASSLKLSSARGQFF
TRBD1	NA	TRBV6-6	TRBJ1-4	TGTGCCAGCAGTCGACAGGGGACTAATGAAAAACTGTTTTTT	CASSRQGTNEKLFF
TRBD2	NA	TRBV10-3	TRBJ2-1	TGTGCCATCAGGGCTTCTAGCGGGAACAATGAGCAGTTCTTC	CAIRASSGNNEQFF
NA	NA	TRBV6-5	TRBJ1-2	TGTGCCAGTAAGGGGATAGCTAACTATGGCTACACCTTC	CASKGIANYGYTF
NA	NA	TRBV2	TRBJ2-6	TGTGCCAGCATACTGTTCACTTCTGGGGCCAACGGCCTGACTTTC	CASILFTSGANGLTF
TRBD1	NA	TRBV9	TRBJ1-1	TGTGCCAGCAGCGTAACAGGACAGGGGAACACTGAAGCTTTCTTT	CASSVTGQGNTEAFF
NA	NA	TRBV11-1	TRBJ2-4	TGTGCCAGCAGCTTAGGCGGGGCACAAGGAGGCATTCAGTACTTC	CASSLGGAQGGIQYF
NA	once	TRBV5-1	TRBJ2-7	TGCGCCAGCAGCTCGTTTACCCCGAGCTCCTACGAGCAGTACTTC	CASSSFTPSSYEQYF
TRBD1	NA	TRBV7-8	TRBJ1-5	TGTGCCAGCAGCTTTACAGGGGGTGACCAGCCCCAGCATTTT	CASSFTGGDQPQHF
NA	NA	TRBV10-1	TRBJ2-1	TGCGCCAGGGACTGGGTTCGGGATGAGCAGTTCTTC	CARDWVRDEQFF
NA	NA	TRBV27	TRBJ1-5	TGTGCCAGCAGTTTCCCTGGGGGCCCCCAGCATTTT	CASSFPGGPQHF
NA	NA	TRBV7-3	TRBJ2-7	TGTGCCAGCAGCCGCGGTCCCGCGACGTCCTACGAGCAGTACTTC	CASSRGPATSYEQYF
TRBD1	NA	TRBV28	TRBJ1-1	TGTGCCAGCAGTTTCGGGTGGAGACAGGGGTTCCCGGGCACTGAAGCTTTCTTT	CASSFGWRQGFPGTEAFF
NA	NA	TRBV25-1	TRBJ2-7	TGTGCCAGCGGAGGAGCGGTCTCCTACGAGCAGTACTTC	CASGGAVSYEQYF
TRBD2	NA	TRBV27	TRBJ2-1	TGTGCCAGCAGTACCCTAGCGGATGAGCAGTTCTTC	CASSTLADEQFF
TRBD1	NA	TRBV7-9	TRBJ2-7	TGTGCCAGCGGCGACAGGGGGTTCTCCTACGAGCAGTACTTC	CASGDRGFSYEQYF
TRBD2	NA	TRBV14	TRBJ2-6	TGTGCCAGCAGCCCCCGGGGGGGGCTTGGGGCCAACGTCCTGACTTTC	CASSPRGGLGANVLTF
TRBD1	NA	TRBV29-1	TRBJ2-5	TGCAGCGTTGCACCAGGGGGCTGGAAAGAGACCCAGTACTTC	CSVAPGGWKETQYF